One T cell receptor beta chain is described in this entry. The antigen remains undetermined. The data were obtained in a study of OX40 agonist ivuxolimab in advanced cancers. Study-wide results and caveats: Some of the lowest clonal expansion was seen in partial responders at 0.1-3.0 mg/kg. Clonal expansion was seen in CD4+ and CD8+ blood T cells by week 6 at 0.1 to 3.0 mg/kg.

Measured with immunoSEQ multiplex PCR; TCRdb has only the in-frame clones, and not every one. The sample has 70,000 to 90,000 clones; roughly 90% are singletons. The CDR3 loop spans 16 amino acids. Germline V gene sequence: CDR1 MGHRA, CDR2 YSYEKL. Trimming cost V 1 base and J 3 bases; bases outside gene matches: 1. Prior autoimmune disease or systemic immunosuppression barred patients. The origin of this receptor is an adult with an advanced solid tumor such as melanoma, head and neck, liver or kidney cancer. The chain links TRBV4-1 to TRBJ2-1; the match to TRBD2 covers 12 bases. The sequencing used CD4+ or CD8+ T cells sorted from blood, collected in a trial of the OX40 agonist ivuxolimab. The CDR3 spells CASSQGTSGVYNEQFF. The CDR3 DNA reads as TGCGCCAGCAGCCAAGGGACTAGCGGGGTCTACAATGAGCAGTTCTTC.